The clone carrying this TCR beta chain was seen at least ten times. The data originate from a study of T cells in Graves' hyperthyroidism and ophthalmopathy. It was RNA transcripts that yielded the amplified TCR beta CDR3 regions. During a first-round RT-PCR of the TCR CDR3, the HTBI primer set was used. TCRdb independently ran MiXCR on the multiplex PCR reads; one entry per CDR3 protein. The sample holds roughly 700,000 distinct CDR3 sequences, approximately 15% seen once. Germline V gene data show CDR1 as ENHRY and CDR2 as SYGVKD. The CDR3 runs to 14 residues. The ends were cut back, 8 bases at V and 4 bases at J, with 14 bases in the middle.

V usage is TRBV10-3 and J usage is TRBJ2-2; D gene ambiguous. The sequenced material came from blood. The clonotype originates from a man aged 45-60 years with Graves' hyperthyroidism. CDR3 DNA sequence: TGTGCCATCTCGCGGCTGGAATTCACCGGGGAGCTGTTTTTT. It specifies CAISRLEFTGELFF.